This T cell receptor beta chain emerged from a study of cytomegalovirus exposure and HLA in healthy donors. On this clone: Its antigen remains unidentified.

The primer mix had 60 Vbeta and 13 Jbeta primers. Assay used: immunoSEQ multiplex PCR; TCRdb lists only in-frame clones, some missing. The data hold some 110,000 clones, with 75% observed a single time. Study-wide results and caveats: Researchers counted roughly 160 TCR beta chains as cytomegalovirus-associated. CMV antigen specificity was confirmed in vitro for a few CMV-associated chains. The authors later linked a missense DCLRE1C variant to TCR beta V- and J-gene trimming. Exclusion as indistinguishable affected some V segments, including TRBV6-2 and TRBV6-3.

Trimming stripped 8 bases from V and 2 bases from J, with 12 bases between. Germline V CDR1 and CDR2: MGHDK, SYGVNS. The length of the CDR3 is 13 residues. The receptor was derived from a woman aged 18-29 years in good health and CMV-seronegative. The sample taken for sequencing was PBMCs. The gene calls are TRBV25-1 and TRBJ1-2; TRBD1 might be the D (5 bases). The CDR3 reads CASGGRGNYGYTF. The CDR3 nucleotides are TGTGCCAGCGGCGGAAGGGGAAACTATGGCTACACCTTC.